The 19 T cell receptor beta chains below were found in one sample sequenced in a study of cytomegalovirus exposure and HLA in healthy donors. Researchers ran the PCR with 60 Vbeta and 13 Jbeta primers. Libraries were prepared by immunoSEQ multiplex PCR; TCRdb keeps only in-frame clonotypes and omits some of them. The table shows about 130,000 clones, with around 75% occurring only once. Sequenced input: PBMCs. The receptor set was obtained from a man aged 35 to 55 in good health and CMV-seronegative.

This chain links TRBV7-2 with TRBJ1-2, with a weak D call TRBD1 (5 bases). The CDR3 length is 14 residues. The V gene lost 3 bases and the J gene lost 4 bases, with 12 bases spanning the gap. The germline V gene has CDR1 SGHTA and CDR2 FQGNSA. The CDR3 here is CASSFQGVLYGYTF. CDR3 nucleotide sequence: TGTGCCAGCAGCTTTCAAGGGGTTCTCTATGGCTACACCTTC.

The J gene is TRBJ2-5, the V gene TRBV6-5; possible D gene TRBD1, 6 bases. The V end was cut by 1 base, the J end by 4 bases, with 13 bases between. From germline, CDR1 is MNHEY and CDR2 SVGAGI. The CDR3 extends over 15 amino acids. The CDR3 spells CASSYFSRGTETQYF. In nucleotides, the CDR3 is TGTGCCAGCAGTTACTTTTCCAGGGGCACAGAGACCCAGTACTTC.

The V gene is TRBV27, the J gene TRBJ1-1; D perhaps matches TRBD1 (6 bases). This CDR3 spans 15 amino acids. V lost 5 bases and J 5 bases, leaving 18 bases between the germline ends. Germline CDR1 and CDR2: MNHEY and SMNVEV (reference sequence). The CDR3 sequence is CASSPYSNRVTEAFF. The CDR3 bases are TGTGCCAGCAGTCCCTACAGTAACAGGGTGACTGAAGCTTTCTTT.

This chain links TRBV5-6 with TRBJ2-7; D possibly corresponds to TRBD1 (6 bases). This CDR3 is built from 14 residues. CDR1 and CDR2 (germline): SGHDT, YYEEEE. Trimming left V 0 bases short and J 4 bases short, with 11 bases between. The CDR3 DNA follows: TGTGCCAGCAGCTTGGGGGCAGGGGCTTACGAGCAGTACTTC. This translates into CASSLGAGAYEQYF.

J is TRBJ2-3 and V is TRBV30; 7 bases fit TRBD2. Germline V gene lookup returns CDR1 GTSNPN and CDR2 SVGIG (reference sequence). The CDR3 contains 14 residues. Unmatched junction bases numbered 13, after V lost 7 bases and J lost 6 bases. The CDR3 DNA reads TGTGCCTTCGTTAGGGAGGGTATGGGTGATACGCAGTATTTT. It codes for CAFVREGMGDTQYF.

This chain uses TRBV2 with TRBJ2-7; 8 bases map to TRBD1. Germline lookup yields CDR1 SNHLY and CDR2 FYNNEI. The V segment lost 6 bases and the J segment 2 bases; nucleotides outside the gene matches: 6. The CDR3 sequence is 14 residues long. CDR3 region: CASSGGTGTYEQYF. In DNA, the CDR3 is TGTGCCAGCAGCGGCGGGACAGGCACCTACGAGCAGTACTTC.

The gene calls are TRBV6-5 and TRBJ2-7, with TRBD1 identical over 8 bases. The V gene end was trimmed by 8 bases and the J gene end by 4 bases; junction bases not matched to a gene: 13. The CDR3 extends over 15 amino acids. Germline CDR1 and CDR2: MNHEY and SVGAGI. The CDR3 protein is CASCSGAGGIYEQYF. CDR3 in DNA: TGTGCCAGCTGCTCTGGGGCAGGGGGCATTTACGAGCAGTACTTC.

The chain recombines TRBV29-1 with TRBJ2-2; D is possibly TRBD1 (6 bases). The V gene lost 5 bases and the J gene lost 9 bases, with 13 bases spanning the gap. The CDR3 length is 12 residues. Germline CDR1 SQVTM, CDR2 ANQGSEA. The CDR3 nucleotides read TGCAGCGTTCAGGGGTTTGAATGGGAGCTGTTTTTT. Translating gives CSVQGFEWELFF.

V and J are TRBV28 and TRBJ1-4; D uncertain. Trimming shortened V by 7 bases and J by 2 bases, and 2 bases separated the two germline ends. CDR1 and CDR2 from the germline V gene are MDHEN and SYDVKM. CDR3 size: 11 residues. The CDR3 DNA sequence: TGTGCCAGCACTACTAATGAAAAACTGTTTTTT. It is translated as CASTTNEKLFF.

The genes are TRBV5-1 and TRBJ2-3, with TRBD2 as a possible D gene (6 bases). Germline-derived CDR1 and CDR2 are SGHRS and YFSETQ. The CDR3 has 15 amino acids. Trimming left V 8 bases short and J 2 bases short, with 18 bases between. CDR3: CASQPRDFNTDTQYF. CDR3 DNA: TGCGCCAGTCAACCCCGGGACTTCAACACAGATACGCAGTATTTT.

J is TRBJ1-2 and V is TRBV27; unclear D gene. Trimming took 3 bases from V and 2 from J, leaving 7 bases between them. CDR3 length equals 13 residues. From germline, CDR1 is MNHEY and CDR2 SMNVEV (reference sequence). CDR3 residues: CASSFGENYGYTF. CDR3 DNA sequence: TGTGCCAGCAGTTTCGGAGAGAACTATGGCTACACCTTC.

The V call is TRBV6-5, the J call TRBJ2-7; tentative D call: TRBD2 (6 bases). V dropped 5 bases and J dropped 5 bases, with 16 bases sitting between them. Germline V gene lookup returns CDR1 MNHEY and CDR2 SVGAGI. The CDR3 has 14 amino acids. CDR3 in amino acids: CASSAPGRFDEQYF. In nucleotides, the CDR3 is TGTGCCAGCAGTGCCCCCGGGAGATTCGACGAGCAGTACTTC.

Worth noting for this clone: Germline is not matched at one junction end, which may reflect a read error. V gene TRBV7-2 combines with J gene TRBJ1-2; possible D gene TRBD1, 5 bases. Germline CDR1 and CDR2: SGHTA and FQGNSA. The CDR3 totals 16 residues. The CDR3 loop reads CASSLVVGRAKYGYTF. The CDR3 nucleotides are TGTGCCAGCAGCTTAGTCGTGGGCAGGGCTAAGTATGGCTACACCTTC.

The V and J genes are TRBV11-1 and TRBJ2-5; 10 bases agree with TRBD1. The trim removed 8 bases at V and 4 bases at J, leaving 13 bases unmatched. The CDR3 consists of 16 residues. Germline lookup yields CDR1 SGHAT and CDR2 FQDESV (reference sequence). The CDR3 nucleotides are TGTGCCAGCCGGCGAGGACAGGGGGTCTACGGAGAGACCCAGTACTTC. Protein: CASRRGQGVYGETQYF.

The chain joins TRBV30 to TRBJ1-5, with D tentatively TRBD1 (6 bases). The CDR3 is made up of 13 amino acids. CDR1 is GTSNPN and CDR2 is SVGIG in the germline V gene (reference sequence). V gave up 5 bases and J gave up 4 bases, with 12 bases separating them. CDR3 loop: CAWDHRDNQPQHF. The DNA of the CDR3 is TGTGCCTGGGACCACAGGGATAATCAGCCCCAGCATTTT.

This clone was found once. This rearrangement joins TRBV30 to TRBJ1-4, with D possibly TRBD1 on 5 matching bases. This CDR3 is 15 amino acids long. V gave up 0 bases and J gave up 3 bases, with 11 bases separating them. Germline loops: CDR1 GTSNPN, CDR2 SVGIG (reference sequence). This CDR3 reads CAWSVRQRPNEKLFF. CDR3 bases: TGTGCCTGGAGTGTACGACAGCGACCTAATGAAAAACTGTTTTTT.

This clone appeared a few times. This chain connects TRBV5-6 to TRBJ2-7, with TRBD1 identical over 11 bases. This CDR3 has 15 amino acids. V trimming: 4 bases; J trimming: 2 bases; junction bases outside the gene matches: 5. CDR1 is SGHDT, CDR2 YYEEEE, per germline. The CDR3 region is CASSPGTGGPYEQYF. CDR3 nucleotide sequence: TGTGCCAGCAGCCCTGGGACAGGGGGGCCCTACGAGCAGTACTTC.

The CDR3 nucleotides are TGTGCCAGCAGTCCAACGGGACTCAGCACAGATACGCAGTATTTT. As protein: CASSPTGLSTDTQYF. This rearrangement joins TRBV6-5 to TRBJ2-3; D may be TRBD2 (6 bases). V shed 5 bases and J shed 0 bases, with 12 bases lying between them. The CDR3 sequence is 15 residues long. CDR1 is MNHEY and CDR2 is SVGAGI in the germline V gene.

The chain employs TRBV7-3 and TRBJ1-6; tentatively, D is TRBD1 (6 bases). This CDR3 is 18 amino acids long. V lost 4 bases and J 7 bases, leaving 23 bases between the germline ends. Per germline, CDR1 SGHTA and CDR2 FQGTGA. The CDR3 DNA reads TGTGCCAGCAGCTACGAATACAGGGTTCTCTCCGGGAATTCACCCCTCCACTTT. Translated: CASSYEYRVLSGNSPLHF.